This T cell receptor (beta chain) derives from a study of neurological immune-mediated disorders. Study findings and constraints: The expanded clones of different subjects shared no CDR3 amino acid sequences (suggesting private repertoires in all groups).

The output of every sequencing run, over 160 million TCR-beta sequences, came from 15-18 subjects. Each CDR3 protein gets one entry after TCRdb re-called the 5' RACE reads with MiXCR. Here the sample spans approximately 37,000 distinct CDR3 sequences, 11% to 15% being singletons. Turning to this clonotype: The antigen remains undetermined.

The CDR3 has 16 residues. Germline-derived CDR1 and CDR2 are LNHDA and SQIVND (reference sequence). The V and J ends lost 5 bases and 4 bases respectively, with 18 bases between them. Sequencing was performed on PBMCs. The source is a woman aged 45 to 65 with HTLV-1-associated myelopathy (HAM/TSP). The chain combines TRBV19 with TRBJ1-3, with D tentatively TRBD1 (6 bases). In DNA, the CDR3 is TGTGCCAGTAGTCCTCGACAGGCTCCCTCAGGAAACACCATATATTTT. Encoded protein: CASSPRQAPSGNTIYF.